Shown below are 3 T cell receptor beta chains from a single sample sequenced in a study of shared clonotypes between healthy human individuals. The table came from immunoSEQ multiplex PCR; TCRdb's copy has only in-frame clones and leaves some out. Among over a million clones, 70% to 80% were seen once, and the ten largest hold 1.5%. The specimen sequenced was memory CD4+ T cells sorted from blood. Subset denoted: CD45RA-negative fraction. These receptors all come from a man between 18 and 35 years old in good health.

This sequence joins TRBV11-3 and TRBJ2-1; 7 bases fit TRBD2. This CDR3 spans 15 amino acids. Germline V gene data show CDR1 as SGHNT and CDR2 as YENEEA. The ends lost 1 base at V and 4 bases at J; junction bases unmatched: 4. CDR3 sequence reads: CASSLGRGVYNEQFF. CDR3 DNA sequence: TGTGCCAGCAGCTTAGGACGGGGGGTATACAATGAGCAGTTCTTC.

This chain connects TRBV13 to TRBJ2-6; D not certain. Trimming cost V 5 bases and J 0 bases, with 17 bases left between them. The CDR3 is 18 amino acids. CDR1 and CDR2 from the germline V gene are PRHDT and FYEKMQ (reference sequence). The CDR3 protein is CASSQETVLSSGANVLTF. In DNA form, the CDR3 reads TGTGCCAGCAGCCAAGAGACGGTTCTGAGCTCTGGGGCCAACGTCCTGACTTTC.

This chain joins TRBV11-2 and TRBJ2-7, with TRBD1 matching 7 bases. The V gene end was trimmed by 5 bases and the J gene end by 2 bases; junction bases not matched to a gene: 12. This CDR3 region has 16 residues. Germline CDR1 is SGHAT and CDR2 is FQNNGV. CDR3 sequence reads: CASSAGRGQGAYEQYF. The CDR3 DNA sequence: TGTGCCAGCAGCGCCGGAAGGGGGCAGGGAGCCTACGAGCAGTACTTC. Full variable domain (remainder filled in from reference TRBV11-2 and TRBJ2-7): EAGVAQSPRYKIIEKRQSVAFWCNPISGHATLYWYQQILGQGPKLLIQFQNNGVVDDSQLPKDRFSAERLKGVDSTLKIQPAKLEDSAVYLCASSAGRGQGAYEQYFGPGTRLTVT.